This is a list of T cell receptor beta chains from one sample in a study of regulatory T cells in long-lasting Graves disease. Each CDR3 protein is one row after TCRdb ran MiXCR on the multiplex PCR reads. This sample has roughly 250,000 distinct CDR3 sequences, with around 19% found just once. Separately, the same data were catalogued under a study of T cells in Graves' hyperthyroidism and ophthalmopathy.

The specimen comprised peripheral blood mononuclear cells (PBMCs), sampled at new diagnosis, from a patient treated with antithyroid drugs. Source of these receptors: a woman aged 30 to 39 with Graves disease. Each CDR3 is given with its conserved first and last residue. The D gene is left open where the match is weak. Only part of the rows carry a size: once, few, many, or a class if the clone is expanded.

CDR3aa,CDR3nt,v_gene,d_gene,j_gene,abundance
CASSPRRTGNVNYTF,TGTGCCAGCAGCCCCCGGCGGACAGGGAACGTGAACTACACCTTC,TRBV7-8,TRBD1,TRBJ1-2,many
CSASSSGGEGETQYF,TGCAGTGCTAGTTCCAGCGGGGGGGAGGGAGAGACCCAGTACTTC,TRBV20-1,TRBD2,TRBJ2-5,-
CAIRLAQETQYF,TGTGCCATCCGACTAGCGCAAGAGACCCAGTACTTC,TRBV2,TRBD2,TRBJ2-5,many
CASSVGQINTEAFF,TGTGCCAGCAGCGTTGGACAGATAAACACTGAAGCTTTCTTT,TRBV27,-,TRBJ1-1,-
CSAGGIHSPLHF,TGCAGCGCTGGGGGCATCCATTCACCCCTCCACTTT,TRBV29-1,-,TRBJ1-6,-
CSATGQVDYEQYF,TGCAGTGCTACGGGACAGGTTGATTACGAGCAGTACTTC,TRBV20-1,TRBD1,TRBJ2-7,many
CASSVDLPGETQYF,TGTGCCAGCAGCGTAGATCTCCCGGGGGAGACCCAGTACTTC,TRBV9,-,TRBJ2-5,many
CASSMGGSEKLFF,TGTGCCAGTAGTATGGGGGGATCTGAAAAACTGTTTTTT,TRBV19,-,TRBJ1-4,few
CATSRENSNQPQHF,TGTGCCACCAGCAGAGAAAATAGCAATCAGCCCCAGCATTTT,TRBV15,-,TRBJ1-5,many
CASSRPGYSNQPQHF,TGTGCCAGTAGTCGGCCAGGGTATAGCAATCAGCCCCAGCATTTT,TRBV19,-,TRBJ1-5,many
CASSVNRVGATNEKLFF,TGTGCCAGCAGTGTTAACCGGGTGGGGGCAACTAATGAAAAACTGTTTTTT,TRBV6-1,-,TRBJ1-4,many
CASRVGGTSNYGYTF,TGTGCCAGCAGAGTAGGGGGCACTTCTAACTATGGCTACACCTTC,TRBV28,TRBD1,TRBJ1-2,many
CSVEDAEQFF,TGCAGCGTTGAAGATGCAGAGCAGTTCTTC,TRBV29-1,-,TRBJ2-1,few
CASSMGTVPTYNEQFF,TGTGCCAGTAGTATGGGGACAGTGCCTACCTACAATGAGCAGTTCTTC,TRBV19,TRBD1,TRBJ2-1,few
CASSAATGGAEEQYF,TGTGCCAGCAGCGCCGCGACAGGGGGCGCGGAAGAGCAGTACTTC,TRBV9,TRBD1,TRBJ2-7,few
CASSSPTGGFNEQFF,TGTGCCAGCAGTTCCCCGACAGGGGGCTTCAATGAGCAGTTCTTC,TRBV6-2/TRBV6-3,TRBD1,TRBJ2-1,many
CASSLLTGGIQPQHF,TGTGCCAGCAGCTTATTAACAGGGGGGATTCAGCCCCAGCATTTT,TRBV7-2,TRBD1,TRBJ1-5,many
CASSKMGSGNTIYF,TGTGCCAGCAGCAAGATGGGCTCTGGAAACACCATATATTTT,TRBV3-1,-,TRBJ1-3,many
CSARDRVGLSGELFF,TGCAGTGCTAGAGATAGGGTGGGGTTGTCCGGGGAGCTGTTTTTT,TRBV20-1,-,TRBJ2-2,many
CASGLGGDYNSPLHF,TGTGCCAGCGGATTAGGGGGCGACTATAATTCACCCCTCCACTTT,TRBV2,TRBD1,TRBJ1-6,many
CATRPPGGAGEQFF,TGTGCCACCAGACCACCCGGCGGGGCTGGTGAGCAGTTCTTC,TRBV27,-,TRBJ2-1,many
CASRPGQGAPGELFF,TGTGCCAGCAGGCCGGGACAGGGGGCGCCCGGGGAGCTGTTTTTT,TRBV9,TRBD1,TRBJ2-2,-
CASSIDPGARGHEQYF,TGTGCCAGTAGTATAGATCCGGGGGCCCGGGGACACGAGCAGTACTTC,TRBV19,-,TRBJ2-7,few
CATSGQLNTEAFF,TGTGCCACCAGCGGGCAGTTGAACACTGAAGCTTTCTTT,TRBV15,-,TRBJ1-1,many
CASSFAGDHEKLFF,TGTGCCAGCAGCTTTGCTGGGGACCATGAAAAACTGTTTTTT,TRBV7-9,-,TRBJ1-4,many
CASSSTQEQFF,TGTGCCAGCAGTTCAACTCAGGAGCAGTTCTTC,TRBV6-5,-,TRBJ2-1,many
CASSSPPGQSTDTQYF,TGTGCCAGCAGTTCTCCCCCGGGACAGAGTACAGATACGCAGTATTTT,TRBV28,TRBD1,TRBJ2-3,many
CASSYNPGAANTGELFF,TGTGCCAGCAGTTACAACCCAGGGGCCGCGAACACCGGGGAGCTGTTTTTT,TRBV6-9,-,TRBJ2-2,-
CASSPGGSGALSTDTQYF,TGTGCCAGCAGCCCGGGGGGTAGCGGGGCTCTTAGCACAGATACGCAGTATTTT,TRBV5-4,TRBD2,TRBJ2-3,-
CASSWDTYNEQFF,TGTGCCAGCAGTTGGGACACCTACAATGAGCAGTTCTTC,TRBV11-1,-,TRBJ2-1,many
CASSEAGLAGGGTQYF,TGTGCCAGCAGTGAAGCGGGACTAGCGGGGGGGGGTACGCAGTATTTT,TRBV6-1,TRBD2,TRBJ2-3,many
CASSYSETVGYGYTF,TGTGCCAGCAGTTACTCTGAGACAGTTGGCTATGGCTACACCTTC,TRBV6-9,-,TRBJ1-2,-
CASSFGGGVDTQYF,TGTGCCAGCAGCTTCGGGGGGGGGGTCGATACGCAGTATTTT,TRBV7-3,TRBD2,TRBJ2-3,few
CASSRPGGGGEAFF,TGTGCCAGCAGTCGTCCAGGCGGGGGCGGTGAAGCTTTCTTT,TRBV2,-,TRBJ1-1,many
CASATSGMTYEQYF,TGTGCCAGCGCAACTAGCGGGATGACCTACGAGCAGTACTTC,TRBV7-9,TRBD2,TRBJ2-7,many
CASSQDLLFGGETSHTEAFF,TGTGCCAGCAGCCAAGACCTTCTGTTTGGGGGCGAAACTTCCCACACTGAAGCTTTCTTT,TRBV3-1,-,TRBJ1-1,many
CASSVPGTEAFF,TGTGCCAGCAGCGTCCCGGGGACTGAAGCTTTCTTT,TRBV9,-,TRBJ1-1,many
CASSYDGGAKGYTF,TGTGCCAGCAGTTATGACGGGGGCGCCAAAGGCTACACCTTC,TRBV6-9,-,TRBJ1-2,few
CASSPRLAGDHSYEQYF,TGTGCCAGCAGTCCCAGACTAGCGGGGGACCACTCCTACGAGCAGTACTTC,TRBV12-3/TRBV12-4,TRBD2,TRBJ2-7,-
CASSRQGETYNEQFF,TGTGCCAGCAGCCGACAGGGCGAAACCTACAATGAGCAGTTCTTC,TRBV5-5,TRBD1,TRBJ2-1,many
CATRGWGTEAFF,TGTGCCACCAGGGGGTGGGGCACTGAAGCTTTCTTT,TRBV12-3/TRBV12-4,TRBD1,TRBJ1-1,-
CASSQVGVNSYNSPLHF,TGCGCCAGCAGCCAAGTAGGGGTTAATTCCTATAATTCACCCCTCCACTTT,TRBV4-1,-,TRBJ1-6,few
CASSTTQVTGELFF,TGTGCCAGCAGTACTACACAGGTCACCGGGGAGCTGTTTTTT,TRBV6-1,-,TRBJ2-2,few
CASLAGSTDTQYF,TGTGCCAGTTTGGCGGGGAGCACAGATACGCAGTATTTT,TRBV19,-,TRBJ2-3,few
CSARDIQEDTEAFF,TGCAGTGCTAGAGATATTCAAGAAGACACTGAAGCTTTCTTT,TRBV20-1,-,TRBJ1-1,many